The 21 T cell receptor beta chains listed next were all sequenced from one sample in a study of Graves' ophthalmopathy and Graves' hyperthyroidism. RNA served as the template for amplifying TCR beta CDR3 regions. Second-round multiplex PCR came after first-round RT-PCR with HTBI primers. MiXCR, run by TCRdb on the multiplex PCR reads, gives a single entry per CDR3 protein. The sample comprises hundreds of thousands of distinct CDR3 sequences, about 38% of which are singletons, and more than 2.5% rests with the top ten. The sample taken for sequencing was peripheral blood. The receptors shown here come from an adult man with Graves' ophthalmopathy.

This clonotype was counted at least ten times. The junction and the germline gene differ at one end; a read error may be behind it. The gene calls are TRBV10-3 and TRBJ1-2; D gene unclear. Germline lookup yields CDR1 ENHRY and CDR2 SYGVKD. CDR3 length: 15 residues. The CDR3 sequence: CASSYGLGSAEGYTF. Written as DNA, the CDR3 is TGTGCCAGCAGTTACGGACTGGGGTCGGCTGAGGGCTACACCTTC.

This chain joins TRBV10-3 and TRBJ2-6; possible D gene TRBD2, 6 bases. The CDR3 is 15 amino acids. The V gene lost 2 bases and the J gene lost 2 bases, with 7 bases spanning the gap. The germline V gene has CDR1 ENHRY and CDR2 SYGVKD. The CDR3 nucleotides are TGTGCCATCAGTGAGCCGGGGGCTGGGGCCAACGTCCTGACTTTC. Translation gives CAISEPGAGANVLTF.

The rearrangement uses TRBV9 and TRBJ2-7, with TRBD2 as a possible D gene (6 bases). The CDR3 runs 14 residues. Per the germline V gene, CDR1 is SGDLS and CDR2 is YYNGEE. Trimming took off 5 bases at V and 3 bases at J, with 15 bases between the two ends. The CDR3 loop is CASSRAGGNYEQYF. In nucleotides, the CDR3 is TGTGCCAGCAGTAGGGCCGGCGGGAACTACGAGCAGTACTTC.

This clonotype was counted only a few times. The V call is TRBV20-1, the J call TRBJ2-5; D is unclear. Germline V lookup: CDR1 DFQATT, CDR2 SNEGSKA (reference sequence). The CDR3 is 10 amino acids. V shed 0 bases and J shed 7 bases, with 3 bases lying between them. DNA for the CDR3: TGCAGTGCTAGAGATGGGACCCAGTACTTC. Protein product: CSARDGTQYF.

Concerning this clonotype itself: Since a much larger clone is just one base distant, this may be a read error. The chain employs TRBV7-9 and TRBJ1-2; D gene ambiguous. This CDR3 contains 11 residues. Germline V CDR1 and CDR2: SEHNR, FQNEAQ (reference sequence). The ends were cut back, 10 bases at V and 4 bases at J, with 10 bases in the middle. The CDR3 region is CATKAGYGYTF. The CDR3 DNA follows: TGTGCCACCAAGGCAGGCTATGGCTACACCTTC.

In regard to this clonotype: One end of the junction varies from germline; a read error may be responsible. The CDR3 spells CAISRDLRRFYEQYF. The CDR3 DNA is TGTGCCATCAGCAGAGATCTCCGCAGGTTTTACGAGCAGTACTTC. The chain uses TRBV15 and TRBJ2-7; D is unclear. Germline V gene sequence: CDR1 LNHNV, CDR2 YYDKDF (reference sequence). This CDR3 region has 15 residues.

This clonotype turned up a few times. The chain uses TRBV11-2 and TRBJ1-2; no firm D call. CDR3 length: 15 amino acids. Trimming shortened V by 5 bases and J by 6 bases, and 19 bases separated the two germline ends. Germline CDR1 is SGHAT and CDR2 is FQNNGV. The CDR3 loop is CASSPTPYTLDGYTF. CDR3 coding DNA: TGTGCCAGCAGCCCTACGCCCTATACTTTGGATGGCTACACCTTC.

There are many counts of this clonotype. V is TRBV2 and J is TRBJ1-3; TRBD1 is a possible D gene (5 bases). The ends were cut back, 6 bases at V and 0 bases at J, with 12 bases in the middle. The CDR3 has 15 residues. Germline CDR1 reads SNHLY; CDR2 reads FYNNEI. The CDR3 loop reads CASSSGTSSGNTIYF. In DNA, the CDR3 is TGTGCCAGCAGCTCGGGGACGAGCTCTGGAAACACCATATATTTT.

This clonotype was seen only a few times. V gene TRBV25-1 combines with J gene TRBJ1-3; maybe TRBD1 (6 bases). The germline V gene encodes CDR1 MGHDK and CDR2 SYGVNS. CDR3 length: 14 amino acids. V was clipped by 11 bases and J by 1 base, with 15 bases between them. The CDR3 loop reads CAWRAQGSGNTIYF. As DNA, the CDR3 is TGTGCCTGGAGAGCACAGGGTTCTGGAAACACCATATATTTT.

Many counts were recorded for this clonotype. V is TRBV12-3 or TRBV12-4 and J is TRBJ2-5; D remains unclear. V lost 3 bases and J lost 2, with 10 bases in between. This CDR3 spans 14 amino acids. The CDR3 DNA reads as TGTGCCAGCAGTTTCAGGCTCAATCAAGAGACCCAGTACTTC. Amino acid sequence: CASSFRLNQETQYF.

With respect to this clonotype: An end of the junction does not agree with germline; a read error may underlie this. The chain is built from TRBV12-3 or TRBV12-4 and TRBJ2-7; possible D gene TRBD1, 8 bases. The CDR3 is 14 residues long. In nucleotides, the CDR3 is TGTGCCAGCAGTTTGAACAGGGGGGGAGATACGCAGTATTTC. It specifies CASSLNRGGDTQYF.

This clonotype showed up just a few times. This chain uses TRBV6-5 with TRBJ2-2; 11 bases match TRBD2. The germline gives CDR1 MNHEY, CDR2 SVGAGI. The CDR3 totals 16 residues. With V trimmed by 2 bases and J by 3 bases, 2 bases remained unmatched. Here the CDR3 reads CASSYVAGGYTGELFF. CDR3 nucleotide sequence: TGTGCCAGCAGTTACGTAGCGGGAGGGTACACCGGGGAGCTGTTTTTT.

The chain employs TRBV20-1 and TRBJ1-6, with a tentative D call TRBD1 (5 bases). The germline CDR1 and CDR2 sequences are DFQATT and SNEGSKA (reference sequence). This CDR3 region has 16 residues. Trimming left V 3 bases short and J 4 bases short, with 16 bases between. The CDR3, as DNA: TGCAGTGCTAGGGGGGGTTTTCCCTCTTATAATTCACCCCTCCACTTT. Translation gives CSARGGFPSYNSPLHF.

The chain combines TRBV25-1 with TRBJ2-5, with D possibly called TRBD1 or TRBD2 (5 bases each). Germline V gene data show CDR1 as MGHDK and CDR2 as SYGVNS. The CDR3 runs to 13 residues. V dropped 8 bases and J dropped 5 bases, with 15 bases sitting between them. The CDR3 region is CASSPTGPETQYF. CDR3 in DNA: TGTGCCAGCTCACCAACGGGACCCGAGACCCAGTACTTC.

Concerning this clonotype: Likely a read error: the CDR3 ends without its conserved phenylalanine or tryptophan. This sequence joins TRBV11-2 and TRBJ1-1; TRBD1 aligns across 7 bases. CDR3 length: 13 residues. Germline V gene sequence: CDR1 SGHAT, CDR2 FQNNGV. V lost 3 bases and J lost 3; bases outside the gene matches: 1. CDR3 bases: TGTGCCAGCAGCTTCCAGGGGGACACTGAAGCTTTCCTT. Protein product: CASSFQGDTEAFL.

This clonotype was observed once. The junction and the germline gene differ at one end; a read error may be behind it. The chain combines TRBV7-8 with TRBJ2-7, with 9 bases identical to TRBD2. CDR1 and CDR2 (germline): SGHVS, FQNEAQ. This CDR3 contains 15 residues. The CDR3 protein is CASSSPRGGRYEQYF. As DNA, the CDR3 is TGCGCCAGCAGCTCACCGCGGGGGGGCCGTTACGAGCAGTACTTC.

Of note for this clonotype: A much larger clonotype is one base distant, so this may be a read error. The genes are TRBV2 and TRBJ2-6, with D perhaps given as TRBD1 or TRBD2 (5 bases each). The CDR3 spans 16 residues. CDR1 and CDR2 from the germline V gene are SNHLY and FYNNEI. V gave up 8 bases and J gave up 3 bases, with 17 bases separating them. The DNA of the CDR3 is TGTGCCAGCGGGGCGGGCTCCCCGGGTGGGGCCAACGTCCTGACTTTC. This sequence encodes CASGAGSPGGANVLTF.

This clonotype has at least ten counts. The chain is built from TRBV20-1 and TRBJ1-1; D may be TRBD1 (6 bases). Germline CDR1 DFQATT, CDR2 SNEGSKA (reference sequence). The CDR3 has 15 residues. V was trimmed by 6 bases and J by 1 base, leaving 18 bases between them. The CDR3 bases are TGCAGTGCGAGAAAATCAGGGGCTAAGAACACTGAAGCTTTCTTT. Translation: CSARKSGAKNTEAFF.

To note about this clonotype: A much larger clone differs from this one at a single base, so this may be a read error. V usage is TRBV10-3 and J usage is TRBJ2-7; 7 bases fit TRBD2. Trimming took 3 bases from V and 1 from J; bases not matched to a gene: 3. Germline CDR1 and CDR2: ENHRY and SYGVKD. This CDR3 region has 14 residues. CDR3 protein: CAISETSVSYEQYF. CDR3 in DNA: TGTGCCATCAGTGAAACTAGCGTGTCCTACGAGCAGTACTTC.

This clonotype was counted ten times or more. The chain employs TRBV7-9 and TRBJ1-6; D uncertain. CDR1 is SEHNR, CDR2 FQNEAQ, per germline (reference sequence). Trimming shortened V by 4 bases and J by 15 bases, and 13 bases separated the two germline ends. CDR3 length: 12 residues. CDR3 in amino acids: CASSSQRRDLHF. The CDR3 DNA reads as TGTGCCAGCAGCTCGCAGAGAAGGGACCTCCACTTT. Complete variable domain (other parts from reference TRBV7-9 and TRBJ1-6): DTGVSQNPRHKITKRGQNVTFRCDPISEHNRLYWYRQTLGQGPEFLTYFQNEAQLEKSRLLSDRFSAERPKGSFSTLEIQRTEQGDSAMYLCASSSQRRDLHFGNGTRLTVT.

The table lists this clonotype with a few counts. The V and J genes are TRBV6-5 and TRBJ1-2; 7 positions match TRBD1. Germline loops: CDR1 MNHEY, CDR2 SVGAGI. V lost 7 bases, J lost 3 bases, and 8 bases stayed unmatched. This CDR3 spans 14 amino acids. The chain's CDR3 is CASKQGVLHYGYTF. Here the CDR3 DNA reads TGTGCCAGCAAGCAGGGGGTCTTGCACTATGGCTACACCTTC.